This T cell receptor (beta chain) is from a study of shared clonotypes between healthy human individuals. General study findings and limits: Genetic and exposure-history diversity was limited by the few donors. Clonotypes that were shared across a handful of donors made up roughly 5% of naive CD4 clonotypes.

With regard to this clone: Its antigen is not known.

Clones were read by immunoSEQ multiplex PCR, and TCRdb kept only the in-frame ones, dropping some. The table lists 2 million to 3 million clones, 93% of them singletons. Per germline, CDR1 SEHNR and CDR2 FQNEAQ (reference sequence). The CDR3 is made up of 13 amino acids. Trimming took 5 bases from V and 3 from J, leaving 10 bases between them. The chain uses TRBV7-9 and TRBJ2-5; D uncertain. Sequencing used naive CD4+ T cells from PBMCs. Subset defined: CD45RA+ positively selected. The receptor was isolated from a man between 18 and 29 years old in good health. Some clones in this sample may be carry-over from other donors' samples. CDR3 in amino acids: CASSPPSEETQYF. The CDR3 nucleotides are TGTGCCAGCAGCCCCCCCTCCGAAGAGACCCAGTACTTC.